This TCR beta chain was observed in a study of blood T cell repertoires in COVID-19. Study information: The origin of the acute and convalescent COVID-19 samples was the United States, Italy and Spain. T cells, B-cell-depleted T cells, or PBMCs supplied cDNA or gDNA.

This clone showed up just once. Germline assignment: CDR1 LGHNA and CDR2 YNFKEQ. CDR3 length: 16 amino acids. V was shortened by 4 bases and J by 0 bases, with 16 bases between the two germline ends. In the original processing: Amplifying reference gene primers gave estimates of nucleated cell counts. Method: immunoSEQ multiplex PCR; TCRdb's copy keeps in-frame clones and lacks some. The V and J calls and clone size come from that table; D and trimming were worked out from the DNA. This table has approximately 210,000 clones, more than 70% appearing once. V is TRBV4-2 and J is TRBJ2-7; a possible D gene is TRBD1 (5 bases). The sample taken for sequencing was peripheral blood. This clonotype was obtained from a woman in her 50s with acute or convalescent COVID-19. CDR3 region: CASSPTLGQLSYEQYF. The CDR3 nucleotides read TGTGCCAGCAGCCCCACCCTGGGGCAACTCTCCTACGAGCAGTACTTC.